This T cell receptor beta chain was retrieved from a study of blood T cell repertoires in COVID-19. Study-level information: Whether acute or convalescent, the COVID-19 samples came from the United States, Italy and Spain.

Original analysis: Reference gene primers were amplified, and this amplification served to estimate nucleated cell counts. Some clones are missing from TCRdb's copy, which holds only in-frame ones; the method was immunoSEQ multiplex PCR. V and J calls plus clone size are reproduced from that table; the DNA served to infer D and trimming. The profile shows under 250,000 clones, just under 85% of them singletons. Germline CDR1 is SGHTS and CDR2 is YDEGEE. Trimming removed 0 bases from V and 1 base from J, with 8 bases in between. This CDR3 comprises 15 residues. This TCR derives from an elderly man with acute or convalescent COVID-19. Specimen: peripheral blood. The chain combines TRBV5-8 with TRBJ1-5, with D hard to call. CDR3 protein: CASSLARYSNQPQHF. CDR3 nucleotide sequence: TGTGCCAGCAGCTTGGCCAGGTACAGCAATCAGCCCCAGCATTTT.